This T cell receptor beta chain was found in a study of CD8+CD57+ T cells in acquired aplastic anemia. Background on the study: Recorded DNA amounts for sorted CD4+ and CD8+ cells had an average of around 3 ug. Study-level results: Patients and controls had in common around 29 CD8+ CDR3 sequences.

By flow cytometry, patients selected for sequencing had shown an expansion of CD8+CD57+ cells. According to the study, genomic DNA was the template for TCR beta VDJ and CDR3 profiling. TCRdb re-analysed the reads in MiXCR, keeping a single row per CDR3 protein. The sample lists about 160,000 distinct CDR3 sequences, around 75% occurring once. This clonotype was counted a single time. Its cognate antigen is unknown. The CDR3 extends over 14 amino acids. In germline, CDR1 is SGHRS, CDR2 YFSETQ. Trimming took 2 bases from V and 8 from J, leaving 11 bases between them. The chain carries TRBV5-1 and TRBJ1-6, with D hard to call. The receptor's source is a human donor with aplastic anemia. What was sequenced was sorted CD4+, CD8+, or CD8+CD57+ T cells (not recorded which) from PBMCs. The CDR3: CASSFKGADSPLHF. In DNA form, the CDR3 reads TGCGCCAGCAGCTTTAAGGGTGCCGATTCACCCCTCCACTTT.